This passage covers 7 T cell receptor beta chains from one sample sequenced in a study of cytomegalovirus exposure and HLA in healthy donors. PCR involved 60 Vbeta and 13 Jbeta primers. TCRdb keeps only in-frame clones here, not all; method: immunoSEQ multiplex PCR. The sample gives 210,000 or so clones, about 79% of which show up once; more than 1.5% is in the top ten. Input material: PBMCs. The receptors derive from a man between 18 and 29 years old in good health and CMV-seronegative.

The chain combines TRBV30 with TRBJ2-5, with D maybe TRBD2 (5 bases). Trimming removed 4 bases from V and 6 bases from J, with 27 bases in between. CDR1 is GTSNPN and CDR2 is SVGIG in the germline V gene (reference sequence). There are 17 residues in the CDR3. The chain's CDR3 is CAWKRGPDFGSRQTQYF. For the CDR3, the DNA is TGTGCCTGGAAACGAGGACCGGACTTTGGTTCCCGGCAGACCCAGTACTTC.

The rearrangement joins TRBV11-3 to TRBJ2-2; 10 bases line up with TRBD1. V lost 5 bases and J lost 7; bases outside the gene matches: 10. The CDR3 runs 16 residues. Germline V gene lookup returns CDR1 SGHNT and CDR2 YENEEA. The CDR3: CASSRPGQGNNGELFF. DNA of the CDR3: TGTGCCAGCAGCCGGCCGGGACAGGGGAATAACGGGGAGCTGTTTTTT.

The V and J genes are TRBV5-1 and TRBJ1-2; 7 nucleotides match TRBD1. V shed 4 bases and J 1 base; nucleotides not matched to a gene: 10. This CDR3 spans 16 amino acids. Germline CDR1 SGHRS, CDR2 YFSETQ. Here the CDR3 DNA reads TGCGCCAGCAGCGTCCACCCGGGACAGAATAACTATGGCTACACCTTC. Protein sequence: CASSVHPGQNNYGYTF. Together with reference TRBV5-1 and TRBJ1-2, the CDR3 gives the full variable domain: KAGVTQTPRYLIKTRGQQVTLSCSPISGHRSVSWYQQTPGQGLQFLFEYFSETQRNKGNFPGRFSGRQFSNSRSEMNVSTLELGDSALYLCASSVHPGQNNYGYTFGSGTRLTVV.

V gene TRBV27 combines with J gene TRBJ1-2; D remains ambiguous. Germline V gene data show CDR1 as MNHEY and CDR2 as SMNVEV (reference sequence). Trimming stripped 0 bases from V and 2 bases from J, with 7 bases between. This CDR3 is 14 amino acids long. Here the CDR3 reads CASSLSRSNYGYTF. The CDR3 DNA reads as TGTGCCAGCAGTTTATCACGGTCGAACTATGGCTACACCTTC.

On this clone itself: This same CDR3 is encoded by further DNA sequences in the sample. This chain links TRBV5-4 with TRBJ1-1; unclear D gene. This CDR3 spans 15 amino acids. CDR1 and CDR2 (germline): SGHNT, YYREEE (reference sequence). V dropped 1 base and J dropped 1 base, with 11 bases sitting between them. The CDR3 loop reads CASSLLPGENTEAFF. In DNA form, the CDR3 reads TGTGCCAGCAGCTTGCTACCGGGAGAGAACACTGAAGCTTTCTTT.

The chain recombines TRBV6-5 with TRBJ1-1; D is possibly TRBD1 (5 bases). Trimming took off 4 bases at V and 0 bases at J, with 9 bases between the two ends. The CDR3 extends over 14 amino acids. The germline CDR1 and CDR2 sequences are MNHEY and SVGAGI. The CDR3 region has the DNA TGTGCCAGCAGTTCCCGACAGATGAACACTGAAGCTTTCTTT. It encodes CASSSRQMNTEAFF.

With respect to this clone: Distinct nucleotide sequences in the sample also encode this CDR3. The CDR3 region has the DNA TGTGCCAGCAGTGAATTTAACAGGGGCGTTCGCGTTACCGGGGAGCTGTTTTTT. Protein: CASSEFNRGVRVTGELFF. The chain links TRBV6-1 to TRBJ2-2; 7 nucleotides line up with TRBD1. V lost 2 bases, J lost 5 bases, and 14 bases stayed unmatched. The CDR3 contains 18 residues. Germline-derived CDR1 and CDR2 are MNHNS and SASEGT.